This entry lists 27 T cell receptor beta chains sequenced from one sample in a study of T cells in Graves' hyperthyroidism and ophthalmopathy. Amplification of TCR beta CDR3 regions used RNA as the template. The HTBI primer set served for first-round RT-PCR of the TCR CDR3. Each CDR3 protein is one row after TCRdb ran MiXCR on the multiplex PCR reads. The sample carries 350,000 to 400,000 distinct CDR3 sequences, about 14% recorded once. Sequencing used blood. These receptor sequences come from a woman in her sixties or seventies with Graves' hyperthyroidism.

This clonotype was counted between two and nine times. The chain couples TRBV5-1 to TRBJ2-3, with 10 bases fitting TRBD2. The length of the CDR3 is 16 residues. The V gene end was trimmed by 1 base and the J gene end by 2 bases; junction bases not matched to a gene: 4. The V gene's germline CDR1 is SGHRS and CDR2 YFSETQ. The CDR3 bases are TGCGCCAGCAGCTTGCTTAGCGGGAGGCCCACAGATACGCAGTATTTT. Translating gives CASSLLSGRPTDTQYF.

This clonotype was seen many times. The chain couples TRBV2 to TRBJ1-2; D might be TRBD1 (6 bases). Trimming stripped 7 bases from V and 8 bases from J, with 17 bases between. The CDR3 is made up of 13 amino acids. Germline values: CDR1 SNHLY, CDR2 FYNNEI. CDR3 sequence: CASMPTGAGGYTF. The CDR3, as DNA: TGTGCCAGCATGCCGACAGGCGCGGGCGGCTACACCTTC. Based on the CDR3 plus reference TRBV2 and TRBJ1-2, the full variable domain is EPEVTQTPSHQVTQMGQEVILRCVPISNHLYFYWYRQILGQKVEFLVSFYNNEISEKSEIFDDQFSVERPDGSNFTLKIRSTKLEDSAMYFCASMPTGAGGYTFGSGTRLTVV.

This clonotype was detected many times. This chain uses TRBV20-1 with TRBJ1-1; D is possibly TRBD1 (5 bases). V lost 5 bases and J lost 1, with 14 bases in between. The CDR3 length is 14 residues. CDR1 DFQATT and CDR2 SNEGSKA come from the germline V gene (reference sequence). In DNA form, the CDR3 reads TGCAGTGCTGGGGGTGCCCTGGGGAACACTGAAGCTTTCTTT. Residues: CSAGGALGNTEAFF.

This clonotype occurred many times. The chain combines TRBV5-1 with TRBJ2-2; 10 bases match TRBD2. CDR1 is SGHRS, CDR2 YFSETQ, per germline. J gave up 4 bases and V 0 bases, and 6 bases lay outside the gene matches. The CDR3 sequence is 17 residues long. CDR3 coding DNA: TGCGCCAGCAGCTTGGCGCTAGCGGGAGTAGGCACCGGGGAGCTGTTTTTT. This gives the protein CASSLALAGVGTGELFF.

This clonotype was seen repeatedly, ten times or more. The chain couples TRBV10-3 to TRBJ2-2; 8 bases are a match to TRBD1. CDR3 size: 17 residues. The germline CDR1 and CDR2 sequences are ENHRY and SYGVKD. Trimming removed 10 bases from V and 4 bases from J; junction bases left unmatched: 17. DNA for the CDR3: TGTGCCAGCACGCTCGGGACAGGCGCTCGTGGCACCGGGGAGCTGTTTTTT. Its translation: CASTLGTGARGTGELFF.

This clonotype was counted ten times or more. V is TRBV27 and J is TRBJ2-1; D ambiguous. In germline, CDR1 is MNHEY, CDR2 SMNVEV (reference sequence). V lost 6 bases, J lost 4 bases, and 13 bases lay in between. This CDR3 is 14 amino acids long. This CDR3 reads CASRPQKGYNEQFF. In DNA, the CDR3 is TGTGCCAGCAGACCTCAGAAAGGGTACAATGAGCAGTTCTTC.

The chain has TRBV15 and TRBJ2-7, with D perhaps TRBD1 or TRBD2 (5 bases each). The germline gives CDR1 LNHNV, CDR2 YYDKDF (reference sequence). Trimming removed 0 bases from V and 3 bases from J, with 9 bases in between. This CDR3 region has 14 residues. This CDR3 reads CATSRDWGSYEQYF. The CDR3 nucleotides are TGTGCCACCAGCAGAGATTGGGGGAGCTACGAGCAGTACTTC.

This clonotype was detected ten times or more. This chain joins TRBV7-9 and TRBJ2-3, with D perhaps assigned TRBD1 or TRBD2 (5 bases each). Germline assignment: CDR1 SEHNR and CDR2 FQNEAQ (reference sequence). This CDR3 region has 16 residues. Trimming shortened V by 5 bases and J by 2 bases, and 17 bases separated the two germline ends. CDR3 coding DNA: TGTGCCAGCAGCCCACGGGGCTACCAATACACAGATACGCAGTATTTT. The encoded protein is CASSPRGYQYTDTQYF.

This chain joins TRBV7-9 and TRBJ1-4; the match to TRBD1 covers 7 bases. The CDR3 loop spans 11 amino acids. V shed 3 bases, J shed 12 bases, and the junction held 1 base outside the gene matches. Germline CDR1 SEHNR, CDR2 FQNEAQ (reference sequence). The DNA of the CDR3 is TGTGCCAGCAGCTTCGGACAGGAACTGTTTTTT. Protein product: CASSFGQELFF.

The chain has TRBV19 and TRBJ2-1; 7 bases match TRBD2. CDR3 length equals 13 residues. The V and J ends lost 6 bases and 5 bases, in that order; junction bases with no gene match: 4. The germline V gene encodes CDR1 LNHDA and CDR2 SQIVND (reference sequence). The DNA for the CDR3 is TGTGCCAGTAGGGCTAGCGGAGACAATGAGCAGTTCTTC. Protein sequence: CASRASGDNEQFF.

At least ten counts were recorded for this clonotype. V is TRBV9 and J is TRBJ2-7, with TRBD2 identical over 8 bases. J gave up 3 bases and V 0 bases, and 11 bases lay outside the gene matches. The V gene's germline CDR1 is SGDLS and CDR2 YYNGEE. The CDR3 is made up of 17 amino acids. The CDR3 loop reads CASSVGLAGMGGYEQYF. For the CDR3, the DNA is TGTGCCAGCAGCGTAGGGCTAGCGGGTATGGGAGGCTACGAGCAGTACTTC. The entire variable domain, with the rest obtained from reference TRBV9 and TRBJ2-7, is as follows: DSGVTQTPKHLITATGQRVTLRCSPRSGDLSVYWYQQSLDQGLQFLIQYYNGEERAKGNILERFSAQQFPDLHSELNLSSLELGDSALYFCASSVGLAGMGGYEQYFGPGTRLTVT.

This clonotype was counted at least ten times. J is TRBJ1-5 and V is TRBV12-3 or TRBV12-4, with no clear D. V lost 4 bases, J lost 2 bases, and 9 bases lay in between. The length of the CDR3 is 14 residues. As DNA, the CDR3 is TGTGCCAGCAGTTCCACCAACGGCAATCAGCCCCAGCATTTT. Translation gives CASSSTNGNQPQHF.

This clonotype appeared a few times. The genes are TRBV15 and TRBJ2-7; tentatively, D is TRBD2 (6 bases). V was clipped by 1 base and J by 7 bases, with 14 bases between them. Germline assignment: CDR1 LNHNV and CDR2 YYDKDF (reference sequence). The length of the CDR3 is 14 residues. CDR3 region: CATSRVQAGVEQYF. CDR3 coding DNA: TGTGCCACCAGCAGAGTTCAAGCGGGTGTTGAGCAGTACTTC.

The table lists this clonotype with many counts. This chain uses TRBV7-9 with TRBJ2-1; D is ambiguous. There are 10 residues in the CDR3. V gave up 3 bases and J gave up 8 bases, with 2 bases separating them. The germline gives CDR1 SEHNR, CDR2 FQNEAQ (reference sequence). The CDR3 DNA follows: TGTGCCAGCAGCTTCGATGAGCAGTTCTTC. Protein sequence: CASSFDEQFF.

There are many counts of this clonotype. The gene calls are TRBV7-8 and TRBJ2-1; tentative D call: TRBD2 (6 bases). CDR3 length equals 15 residues. V was trimmed by 5 bases and J by 0 bases, leaving 11 bases between them. CDR1 and CDR2 from the germline V gene are SGHVS and FQNEAQ. CDR3 bases: TGTGCCAGCAGCCTGGGCGGGGTCTCCTACAATGAGCAGTTCTTC. Translating it yields CASSLGGVSYNEQFF.

The V and J genes are TRBV9 and TRBJ2-7; TRBD2 matches 10 bases. Trimming cost V 0 bases and J 3 bases; bases outside gene matches: 3. The length of the CDR3 is 15 residues. The V gene's germline CDR1 is SGDLS and CDR2 YYNGEE. CDR3 residues: CASSVAGTSVYEQYF. CDR3 bases: TGTGCCAGCAGCGTAGCAGGGACTAGCGTCTACGAGCAGTACTTC.

This clonotype has at least ten counts. V usage is TRBV27 and J usage is TRBJ2-5; D might be TRBD1 (5 bases). V was shortened by 3 bases and J by 0 bases, with 8 bases between the two germline ends. This CDR3 has 14 amino acids. Germline V CDR1 and CDR2: MNHEY, SMNVEV (reference sequence). The CDR3 loop is CASSFSRDQETQYF. The CDR3, as DNA: TGTGCCAGCAGTTTCAGCAGGGACCAAGAGACCCAGTACTTC.

The chain is built from TRBV6-2 or TRBV6-3 and TRBJ2-7, with 10 bases that match TRBD1. This CDR3 comprises 16 residues. V lost 4 bases and J lost 0; bases outside the gene matches: 6. From germline, CDR1 is MNHEY and CDR2 SVGEGT. The CDR3 DNA reads TGTGCCAGCAGTTTCTCCGGGACAGGGGCCTCCTACGAGCAGTACTTC. Translation gives CASSFSGTGASYEQYF.

This clonotype was detected ten times or more. The chain is built from TRBV11-3 and TRBJ2-7; possibly TRBD1 for D (6 bases). V was clipped by 3 bases and J by 3 bases, with 12 bases between them. The CDR3 is made up of 14 amino acids. Germline V gene sequence: CDR1 SGHNT, CDR2 YENEEA. CDR3 region: CASSLNRANYEQYF. The CDR3 nucleotides read TGTGCCAGCAGCTTGAACAGGGCCAACTACGAGCAGTACTTC.

This clonotype was recorded many times. The chain employs TRBV27 and TRBJ2-1, with 8 bases lining up with TRBD2. This CDR3 is built from 15 residues. V lost 6 bases and J lost 4; bases outside the gene matches: 8. CDR1 is MNHEY and CDR2 is SMNVEV in the germline V gene (reference sequence). This chain's CDR3 is CASRILAEAYNEQFF. The CDR3 DNA is TGTGCCAGCAGGATACTAGCGGAGGCGTACAATGAGCAGTTCTTC.

CDR3 region: CAWSWASGNIQYF. In DNA, the CDR3 is TGTGCCTGGAGTTGGGCCTCTGGGAACATTCAGTACTTC. The J gene is TRBJ2-4, the V gene TRBV30, with unresolved D. The CDR3 loop spans 13 amino acids. Trimming pared 2 bases from V and 7 bases from J, leaving 12 bases between. Per germline, CDR1 GTSNPN and CDR2 SVGIG (reference sequence).

This clonotype has at least ten counts. The junction does not match germline at one end; this may be a read error. The rearrangement joins TRBV27 to TRBJ2-5, with 9 bases matching TRBD1. CDR1 and CDR2 from the germline V gene are MNHEY and SMNVEV (reference sequence). The CDR3 totals 15 residues. CDR3 coding DNA: TGTGCCGGCAGTTCCGGGACAGGGTCGGCAGAGACCCAGTACTTC. Residues: CAGSSGTGSAETQYF.

This clonotype showed up many times. V and J are TRBV2 and TRBJ1-5; TRBD1 might be the D (5 bases). Trimming pared 2 bases from V and 6 bases from J, leaving 11 bases between. This CDR3 contains 14 residues. CDR1 is SNHLY, CDR2 FYNNEI, per germline. CDR3 protein: CASSEQFQGQPQHF. CDR3 sequence (DNA): TGTGCCAGCAGTGAACAATTTCAGGGTCAGCCCCAGCATTTT.

This sequence joins TRBV20-1 and TRBJ1-2; 11 bases are shared with TRBD1. V gave up 0 bases and J gave up 5 bases; unmatched junction bases: 5. Germline lookup yields CDR1 DFQATT and CDR2 SNEGSKA (reference sequence). This CDR3 is 15 amino acids long. The CDR3 here is CSARDRDRGNYGYTF. The CDR3 DNA reads as TGCAGTGCTAGAGATCGGGACAGGGGGAATTATGGCTACACCTTC.

This clonotype was picked up one time. A clone one base away is much larger, so this may be a read error. This chain connects TRBV7-8 to TRBJ1-6; TRBD1 is a possible D gene (6 bases). The CDR3 has 17 amino acids. Germline CDR1 is SGHVS and CDR2 is FQNEAQ. As DNA, the CDR3 is TGTGCCAGCAGCCGGAGGGTTCGGGGGCGAAATAATCCACCCCTCCACTTT. Protein: CASSRRVRGRNNPPLHF.

This clonotype occurred many times. This chain uses TRBV20-1 with TRBJ2-5, with 12 bases matching TRBD1. Germline loops: CDR1 DFQATT, CDR2 SNEGSKA (reference sequence). The CDR3 sequence is 17 residues long. V trimming: 2 bases; J trimming: 4 bases; junction bases outside the gene matches: 11. The CDR3, as DNA: TGCAGTGCTAGACCCCCAGGGGGACAGGGGGCTGGAGAGACCCAGTACTTC. Translated, it gives CSARPPGGQGAGETQYF.

This clonotype was counted at least ten times. V is TRBV20-1 and J is TRBJ2-7; a possible D gene is TRBD2 (5 bases). The CDR3 loop spans 14 amino acids. Deletions cut 3 bases from V and 2 bases from J, with 14 bases between. Germline V lookup: CDR1 DFQATT, CDR2 SNEGSKA (reference sequence). CDR3 in DNA: TGCAGTGCTAGCGGGATTGAGCACACCTACGAGCAGTACTTC. Translation gives CSASGIEHTYEQYF.